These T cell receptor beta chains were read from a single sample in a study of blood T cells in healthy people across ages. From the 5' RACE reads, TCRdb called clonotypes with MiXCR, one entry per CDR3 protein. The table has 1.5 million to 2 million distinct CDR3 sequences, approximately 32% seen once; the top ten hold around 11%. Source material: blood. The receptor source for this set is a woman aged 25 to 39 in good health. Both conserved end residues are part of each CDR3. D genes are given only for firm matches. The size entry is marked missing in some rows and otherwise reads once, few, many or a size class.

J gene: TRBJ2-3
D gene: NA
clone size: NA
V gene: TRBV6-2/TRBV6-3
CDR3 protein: CASSRTGSPYF
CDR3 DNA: TGTGCCAGCAGTCGGACCGGATCTCCGTATTTT

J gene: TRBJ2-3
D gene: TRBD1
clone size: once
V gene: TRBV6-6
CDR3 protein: CASRARPGQGPDTQYF
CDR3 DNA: TGTGCCAGCAGAGCCCGACCGGGACAGGGACCAGATACGCAGTATTTT

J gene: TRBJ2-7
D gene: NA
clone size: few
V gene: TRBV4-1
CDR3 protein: CASSQEVFPLGSYEQYF
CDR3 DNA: TGCGCCAGCAGCCAAGAAGTGTTCCCTCTAGGCTCCTACGAGCAGTACTTC

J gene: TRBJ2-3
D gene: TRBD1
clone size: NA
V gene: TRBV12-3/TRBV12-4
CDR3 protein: CASTIFIGTGRADTQYF
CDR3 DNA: TGTGCCAGCACCATTTTTATAGGGACAGGGCGCGCAGATACGCAGTATTTT

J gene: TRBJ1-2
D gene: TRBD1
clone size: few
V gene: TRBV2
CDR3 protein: CASNLSGQYGYTF
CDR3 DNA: TGTGCCAGCAATTTATCGGGACAGTATGGCTACACCTTC

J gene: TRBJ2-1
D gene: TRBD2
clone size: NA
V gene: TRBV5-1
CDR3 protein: CVSSWSSGTYNEQFF
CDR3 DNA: TGCGTCAGCAGCTGGTCTAGCGGGACCTACAATGAGCAGTTCTTC

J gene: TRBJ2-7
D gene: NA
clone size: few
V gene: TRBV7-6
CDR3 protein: CASSIGTISYEQYF
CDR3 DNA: TGTGCCAGCAGCATCGGGACAATCTCCTACGAGCAGTACTTC

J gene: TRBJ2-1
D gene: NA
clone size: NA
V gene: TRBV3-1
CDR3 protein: CANSQRGSSYNEQFF
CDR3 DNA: TGTGCCAACAGCCAAAGGGGTAGCTCCTACAATGAGCAGTTCTTC

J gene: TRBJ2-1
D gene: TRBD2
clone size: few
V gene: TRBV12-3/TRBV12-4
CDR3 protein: CASNLPGLAGNEQFF
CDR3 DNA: TGTGCCAGCAACTTACCGGGACTAGCGGGGAATGAGCAGTTCTTC

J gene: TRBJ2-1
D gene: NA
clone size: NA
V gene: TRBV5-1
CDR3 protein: CASSLEFFQGPYNEQFF
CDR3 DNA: TGCGCCAGCAGCTTGGAATTTTTCCAGGGCCCCTACAATGAGCAGTTCTTC

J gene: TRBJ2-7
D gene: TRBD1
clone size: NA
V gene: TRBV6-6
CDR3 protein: CASSYSDRGGGEQYF
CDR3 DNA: TGTGCCAGCAGTTACTCGGACAGGGGAGGAGGGGAGCAGTACTTC

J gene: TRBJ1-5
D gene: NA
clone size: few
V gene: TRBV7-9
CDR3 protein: CASSPGRVGNQPQHF
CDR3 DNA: TGTGCCAGCAGCCCCGGCAGGGTGGGCAATCAGCCCCAGCATTTT

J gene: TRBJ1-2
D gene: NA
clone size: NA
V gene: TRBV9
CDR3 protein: CASSVDPASNYGYTF
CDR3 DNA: TGTGCCAGCAGCGTAGACCCTGCGTCGAACTATGGCTACACCTTC

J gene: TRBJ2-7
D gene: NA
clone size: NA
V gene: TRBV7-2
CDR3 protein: CASSLLVGTYYEQYF
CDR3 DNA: TGTGCCAGCAGCTTACTAGTCGGGACCTACTACGAGCAGTACTTC

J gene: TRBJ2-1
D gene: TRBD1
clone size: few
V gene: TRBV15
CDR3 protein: CATSRDQRQGGNEQFF
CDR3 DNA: TGTGCCACCAGCAGAGATCAGAGACAGGGGGGTAATGAGCAGTTCTTC

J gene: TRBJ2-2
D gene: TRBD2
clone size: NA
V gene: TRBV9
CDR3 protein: CASSVGALGLAGGGSTGELFF
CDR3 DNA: TGTGCCAGCAGCGTAGGGGCACTAGGACTAGCGGGGGGCGGCAGCACCGGGGAGCTGTTTTTT

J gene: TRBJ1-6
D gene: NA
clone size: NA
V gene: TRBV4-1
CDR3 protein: CASNPGGVYNSPLHF
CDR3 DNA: TGCGCCAGCAATCCTGGGGGCGTATATAATTCACCCCTCCACTTT

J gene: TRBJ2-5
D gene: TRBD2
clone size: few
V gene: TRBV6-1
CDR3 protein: CASSGGGLTYQETQYF
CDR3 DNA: TGTGCCAGCAGTGGGGGGGGACTGACGTACCAAGAGACCCAGTACTTC

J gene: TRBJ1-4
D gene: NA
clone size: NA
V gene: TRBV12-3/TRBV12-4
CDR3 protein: CASSLAPWVATNEKLFF
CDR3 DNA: TGTGCCAGCAGTTTGGCCCCCTGGGTTGCAACTAATGAAAAACTGTTTTTT

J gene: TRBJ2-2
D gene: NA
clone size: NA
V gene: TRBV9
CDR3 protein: CASSAGGLITGELFF
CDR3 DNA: TGTGCCAGCAGCGCCGGGGGACTGATCACCGGGGAGCTGTTTTTT

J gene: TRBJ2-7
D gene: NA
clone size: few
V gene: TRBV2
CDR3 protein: CASSAESGISEQYF
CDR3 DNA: TGTGCCAGCAGTGCAGAGTCGGGCATTAGCGAGCAGTACTTC

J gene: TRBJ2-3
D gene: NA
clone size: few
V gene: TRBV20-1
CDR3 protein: CSASSQTGQGDTQYF
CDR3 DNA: TGCAGTGCTAGCAGCCAAACAGGGCAAGGAGATACGCAGTATTTT

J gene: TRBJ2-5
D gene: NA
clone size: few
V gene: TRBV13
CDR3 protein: CASSQLPDRPDAETQYF
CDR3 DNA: TGTGCCAGCAGCCAACTTCCAGACAGACCTGACGCAGAGACCCAGTACTTC

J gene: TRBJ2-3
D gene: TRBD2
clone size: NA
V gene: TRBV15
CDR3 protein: CATSRLASYTTDTQYF
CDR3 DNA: TGTGCCACCAGCCGACTAGCGTCGTACACCACAGATACGCAGTATTTT

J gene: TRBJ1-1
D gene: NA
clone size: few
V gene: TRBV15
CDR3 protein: CATSERGKAFF
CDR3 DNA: TGTGCCACCAGCGAAAGGGGCAAAGCTTTCTTT

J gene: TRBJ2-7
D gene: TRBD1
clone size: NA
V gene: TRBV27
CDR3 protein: CASMQGASYEQYF
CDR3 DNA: TGTGCCAGCATGCAGGGGGCGTCGTACGAGCAGTACTTC

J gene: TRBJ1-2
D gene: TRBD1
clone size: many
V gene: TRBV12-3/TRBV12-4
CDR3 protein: CASSLASGQSYGYTF
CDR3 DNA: TGTGCCAGCAGTTTAGCTTCGGGACAGAGCTATGGCTACACCTTC

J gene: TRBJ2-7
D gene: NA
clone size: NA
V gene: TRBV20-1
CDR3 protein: CSARAIGNSCEQYF
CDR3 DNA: TGCAGTGCTAGGGCGATCGGTAACTCCTGCGAGCAGTACTTC

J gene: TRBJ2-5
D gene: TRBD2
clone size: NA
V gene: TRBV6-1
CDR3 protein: CASTSGLAASQETQYF
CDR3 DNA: TGTGCCAGCACTTCGGGACTAGCGGCTTCCCAAGAGACCCAGTACTTC

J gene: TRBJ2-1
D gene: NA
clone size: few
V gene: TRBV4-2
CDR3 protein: CASSQETNTYNEQFF
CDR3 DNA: TGTGCCAGCAGCCAAGAGACAAACACTTACAATGAGCAGTTCTTC

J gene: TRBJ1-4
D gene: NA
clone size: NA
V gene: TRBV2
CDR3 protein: CASSEGGEKLFF
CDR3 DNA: TGTGCCAGCAGTGAAGGGGGTGAAAAACTGTTTTTT

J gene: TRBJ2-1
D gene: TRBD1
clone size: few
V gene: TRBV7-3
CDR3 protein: CASSWTGQSYNEQFF
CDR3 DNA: TGTGCCAGCAGCTGGACGGGACAGTCCTACAATGAGCAGTTCTTC

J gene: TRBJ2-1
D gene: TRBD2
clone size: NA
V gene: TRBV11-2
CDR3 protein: CASTTSGTANEQFF
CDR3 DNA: TGTGCCAGCACCACTAGCGGGACCGCTAATGAGCAGTTCTTC

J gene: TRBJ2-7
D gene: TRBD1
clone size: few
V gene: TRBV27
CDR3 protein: CASSLLTGEREQYF
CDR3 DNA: TGTGCCAGCAGTTTGTTGACAGGGGAAAGGGAGCAGTACTTC

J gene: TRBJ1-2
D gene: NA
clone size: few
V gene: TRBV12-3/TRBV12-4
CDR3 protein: CASSLGELNYGYTF
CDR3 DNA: TGTGCCAGCAGCCTAGGGGAACTTAACTATGGCTACACCTTC

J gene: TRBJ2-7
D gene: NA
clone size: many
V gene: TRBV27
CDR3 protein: CASSLGKSYEQYF
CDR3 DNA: TGTGCCAGCAGTCTCGGCAAGTCCTACGAGCAGTACTTC

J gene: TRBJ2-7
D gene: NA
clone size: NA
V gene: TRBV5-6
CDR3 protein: CASSLFGTDGIEQYF
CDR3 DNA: TGTGCCAGCAGCTTGTTTGGGACTGACGGAATCGAGCAGTACTTC

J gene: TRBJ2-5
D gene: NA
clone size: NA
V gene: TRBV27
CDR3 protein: CASSIGLGGETQYF
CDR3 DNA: TGTGCCAGCAGTATAGGACTAGGGGGGGAGACCCAGTACTTC

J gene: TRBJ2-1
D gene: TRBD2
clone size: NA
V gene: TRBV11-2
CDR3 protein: CASSTGTSGRQYNEQFF
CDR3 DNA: TGTGCCAGCAGCACGGGGACTAGCGGGAGGCAGTACAATGAGCAGTTCTTC

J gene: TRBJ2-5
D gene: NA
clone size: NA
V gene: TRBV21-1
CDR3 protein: CASSKSGGEIQETQYF
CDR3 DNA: TGTGCCAGCAGCAAAAGTGGGGGGGAAATTCAAGAGACCCAGTACTTC

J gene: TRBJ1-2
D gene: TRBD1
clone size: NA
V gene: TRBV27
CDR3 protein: CASSPTGVSPGYTF
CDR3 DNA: TGTGCCAGCAGCCCAACAGGGGTATCCCCCGGCTACACCTTC